The 6 T cell receptor beta chains below were found in one sample sequenced in a study of regulatory T cells in long-lasting Graves disease. Both iRepertoire HTBI primers and Arm-PCR of CDR3 regions were used to build the TCR beta libraries. MiXCR, applied by TCRdb to the multiplex PCR reads, yields one record per CDR3 protein. The sample holds approximately 540,000 distinct CDR3 sequences, around 12% seen once. Time point described: newly diagnosed GD, antithyroid drugs for less than 3 months. Following extraction of RNA from PBMCs, that RNA was used to make the TCR library. This sample was shared with a second study, whose subject was T cells in Graves' hyperthyroidism and ophthalmopathy.

The starting material was peripheral blood mononuclear cells (PBMCs), obtained at new diagnosis, from a patient treated with antithyroid drugs. The source is a woman aged 30 to 39 with Graves disease.

This clonotype appeared a few times. The chain employs TRBV5-1 and TRBJ2-3; D is ambiguous. Germline loops: CDR1 SGHRS, CDR2 YFSETQ. The CDR3 totals 15 residues. Between the trimmed V and J ends, which lost 0 bases and 1 base, there was a span of 9 bases. The CDR3 region has the DNA TGCGCCAGCAGCTTGGTCGACTCCCGCACAGATACGCAGTATTTT. Residues: CASSLVDSRTDTQYF.

This rearrangement joins TRBV5-4 to TRBJ2-7; 13 bases are a match to TRBD2. The CDR3 is 16 amino acids. V shed 0 bases and J 7 bases; nucleotides not matched to a gene: 7. The germline V gene has CDR1 SGHNT and CDR2 YYREEE (reference sequence). The CDR3 sequence: CASSLALGLAGREQYF. CDR3 sequence (DNA): TGTGCCAGCAGCTTGGCCTTGGGACTAGCGGGAAGGGAGCAGTACTTC.

The chain uses TRBV20-1 and TRBJ1-2, with D unclear. CDR3 size: 11 residues. The germline V gene encodes CDR1 DFQATT and CDR2 SNEGSKA (reference sequence). Trimming removed 7 bases at V and 6 bases at J, with 12 bases between. This CDR3 reads CSGLGGDGYTF. In DNA, the CDR3 is TGCAGTGGGCTAGGTGGGGATGGCTACACCTTC.

This clonotype was found many times. The chain couples TRBV12-3 or TRBV12-4 to TRBJ2-1; 7 nucleotides match TRBD2. The CDR3 has 14 residues. V lost 5 bases to trimming and J lost 8 bases; unmatched junction nucleotides: 9. CDR3 in DNA: TGTGCCAGCAGTCCGCGGACTAGTTTCGATGAGCAGTTCTTC. Protein sequence: CASSPRTSFDEQFF.

This clonotype was detected only a few times. The chain joins TRBV19 to TRBJ1-1, with D possibly TRBD1 on 5 matching bases. CDR1 LNHDA and CDR2 SQIVND come from the germline V gene (reference sequence). The CDR3 has 17 residues. V shed 2 bases and J shed 0 bases, with 16 bases lying between them. CDR3 residues: CASSISQKGTLNTEAFF. In nucleotides, the CDR3 is TGTGCCAGTAGTATAAGTCAGAAGGGGACCTTGAACACTGAAGCTTTCTTT.

This clonotype was detected many times. V is TRBV5-1 and J is TRBJ2-7, with 8 nucleotides matching TRBD1. V shed 4 bases, J shed 0 bases, and the junction held 9 bases outside the gene matches. CDR1 is SGHRS, CDR2 YFSETQ, per germline. This CDR3 region has 16 residues. The CDR3 DNA is TGCGCCAGCAGCCGACTAACAGGGGGAGGCTCCTACGAGCAGTACTTC. Translation: CASSRLTGGGSYEQYF.